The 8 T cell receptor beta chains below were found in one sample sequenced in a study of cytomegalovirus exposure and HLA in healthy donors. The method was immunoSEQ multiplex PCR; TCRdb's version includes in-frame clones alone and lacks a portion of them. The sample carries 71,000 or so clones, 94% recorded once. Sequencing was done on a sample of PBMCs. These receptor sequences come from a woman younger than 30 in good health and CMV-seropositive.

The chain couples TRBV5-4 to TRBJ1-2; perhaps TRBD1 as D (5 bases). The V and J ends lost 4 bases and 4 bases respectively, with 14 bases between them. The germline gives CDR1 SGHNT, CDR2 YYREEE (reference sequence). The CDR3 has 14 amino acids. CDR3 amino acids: CASSPETAAYGYTF. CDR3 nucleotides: TGTGCCAGCAGCCCGGAGACAGCTGCCTATGGCTACACCTTC.

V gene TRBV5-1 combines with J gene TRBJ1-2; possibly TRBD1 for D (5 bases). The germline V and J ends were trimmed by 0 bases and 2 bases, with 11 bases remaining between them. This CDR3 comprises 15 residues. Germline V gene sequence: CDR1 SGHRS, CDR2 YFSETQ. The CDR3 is CASSLVGDLNYGYTF. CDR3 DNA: TGCGCCAGCAGCTTGGTAGGGGACTTAAACTATGGCTACACCTTC.

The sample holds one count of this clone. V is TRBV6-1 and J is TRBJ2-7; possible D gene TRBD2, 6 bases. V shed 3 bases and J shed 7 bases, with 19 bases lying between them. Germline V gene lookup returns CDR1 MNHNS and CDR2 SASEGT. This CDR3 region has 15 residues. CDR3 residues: CASSDDGTPDVEQYF. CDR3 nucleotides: TGTGCCAGCAGTGATGACGGGACTCCAGACGTGGAGCAGTACTTC.

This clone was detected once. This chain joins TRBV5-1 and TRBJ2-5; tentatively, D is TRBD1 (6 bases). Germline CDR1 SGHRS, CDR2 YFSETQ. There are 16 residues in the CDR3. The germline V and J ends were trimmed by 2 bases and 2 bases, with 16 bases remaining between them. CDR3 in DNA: TGCGCCAGCAGCTTTTTCTGGACAGATACTCAAGAGACCCAGTACTTC. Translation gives CASSFFWTDTQETQYF.

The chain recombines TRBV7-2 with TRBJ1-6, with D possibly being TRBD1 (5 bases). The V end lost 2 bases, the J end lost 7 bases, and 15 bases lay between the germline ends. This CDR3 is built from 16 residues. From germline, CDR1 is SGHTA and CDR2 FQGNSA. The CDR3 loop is CASSLLARATNSPLHF. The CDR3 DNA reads TGTGCCAGCAGCTTATTAGCCAGGGCAACGAATTCACCCCTCCACTTT.

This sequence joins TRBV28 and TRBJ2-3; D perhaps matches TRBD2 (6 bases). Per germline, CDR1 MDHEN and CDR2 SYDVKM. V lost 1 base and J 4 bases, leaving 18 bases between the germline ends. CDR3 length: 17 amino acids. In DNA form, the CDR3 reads TGTGCCAGCAGTTTATATTCGGGTGGGGGGAGCGCAGATACGCAGTATTTT. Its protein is CASSLYSGGGSADTQYF.

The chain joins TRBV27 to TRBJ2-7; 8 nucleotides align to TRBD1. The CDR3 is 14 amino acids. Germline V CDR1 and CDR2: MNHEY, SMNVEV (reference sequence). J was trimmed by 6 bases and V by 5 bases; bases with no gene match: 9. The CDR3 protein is CASSLGDRLAEQYF. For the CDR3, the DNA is TGTGCCAGCAGTCTAGGGGACAGGCTTGCCGAGCAGTACTTC.

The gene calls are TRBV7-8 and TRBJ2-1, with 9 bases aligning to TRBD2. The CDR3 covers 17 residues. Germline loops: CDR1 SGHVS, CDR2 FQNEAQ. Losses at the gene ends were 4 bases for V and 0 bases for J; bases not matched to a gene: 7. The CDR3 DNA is TGTGCCAGCAGCTCATTTAGGACTAGCGACTCCTACAATGAGCAGTTCTTC. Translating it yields CASSSFRTSDSYNEQFF.